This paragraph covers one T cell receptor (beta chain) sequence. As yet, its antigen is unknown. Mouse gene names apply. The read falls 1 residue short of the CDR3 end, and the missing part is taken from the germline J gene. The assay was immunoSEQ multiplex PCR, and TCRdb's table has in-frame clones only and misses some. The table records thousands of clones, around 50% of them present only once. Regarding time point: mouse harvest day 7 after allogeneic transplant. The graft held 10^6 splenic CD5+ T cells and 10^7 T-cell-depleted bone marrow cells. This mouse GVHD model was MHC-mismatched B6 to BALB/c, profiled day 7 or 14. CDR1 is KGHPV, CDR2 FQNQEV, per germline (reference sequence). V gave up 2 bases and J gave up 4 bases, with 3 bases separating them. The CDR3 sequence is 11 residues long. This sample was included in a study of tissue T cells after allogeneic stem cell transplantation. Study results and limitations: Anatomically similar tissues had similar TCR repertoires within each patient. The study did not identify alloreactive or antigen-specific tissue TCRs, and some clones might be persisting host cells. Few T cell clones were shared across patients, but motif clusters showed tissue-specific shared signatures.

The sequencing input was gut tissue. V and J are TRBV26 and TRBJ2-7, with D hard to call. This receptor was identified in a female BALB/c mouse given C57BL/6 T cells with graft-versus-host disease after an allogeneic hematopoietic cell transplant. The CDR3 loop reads CASSLGYEQYF. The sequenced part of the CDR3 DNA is TGTGCCAGCAGTCTGGGGTATGAACAGTAC.